A single sample gave rise to the 8 T cell receptor beta chains below, sequenced in a study of radiotherapy plus CTLA-4 blockade in lung cancer. Assay: immunoSEQ multiplex PCR; the TCRdb copy retains only in-frame clones and omits some. Among more than 100,000 clones listed, about 87% were seen once. Sequenced material: peripheral blood, taken from a patient treated with radiotherapy plus ipilimumab. Receptors were obtained from a human donor with non-small cell lung cancer that progressed on radiotherapy plus ipilimumab.

This chain connects TRBV4-1 to TRBJ2-2, with 10 bases matching TRBD2. J was trimmed by 2 bases and V by 0 bases; bases with no gene match: 3. CDR1 and CDR2 from the germline V gene are MGHRA and YSYEKL. The CDR3 sequence is 17 residues long. CDR3 in DNA: TGCGCCAGCAGCCAAGACGCTAGCGGGAGCAACACCGGGGAGCTGTTTTTT. Its protein is CASSQDASGSNTGELFF.

This clone occurred once. The genes are TRBV5-1 and TRBJ2-7; D unclear. Germline lookup yields CDR1 SGHRS and CDR2 YFSETQ. With 5 bases removed from V and 2 bases from J, the gap between germline ends came to 17 bases. The CDR3 has 15 amino acids. DNA for the CDR3: TGCGCCAGCAGGAAGGACGCGCCGGCGACCTACGAGCAGTACTTC. This codes for CASRKDAPATYEQYF.

A few counts support this clone. The rearrangement joins TRBV7-9 to TRBJ1-1; weak D call: TRBD1 (6 bases). CDR1 and CDR2 from the germline V gene are SEHNR and FQNEAQ (reference sequence). Trimming removed 5 bases from V and 0 bases from J, with 13 bases in between. The CDR3 length is 15 residues. CDR3 DNA: TGTGCCAGCAGCCCCCGGACAGCAATGAACACTGAAGCTTTCTTT. Residues: CASSPRTAMNTEAFF.

Comments on this clone: Additional DNA sequences in this sample encode the identical CDR3. CDR3: CASSPDRNQPQHF. In DNA form, the CDR3 reads TGTGCCAGCTCACCAGACAGAAATCAGCCCCAGCATTTT. The genes are TRBV18 and TRBJ1-5; tentative D call: TRBD1 (5 bases). V dropped 2 bases and J dropped 4 bases, with 6 bases sitting between them. Germline assignment: CDR1 KGHSH and CDR2 LQKENI. This CDR3 has 13 amino acids.

This clone was observed a single time. J is TRBJ2-7 and V is TRBV28; unclear D gene. This CDR3 has 14 residues. Germline-derived CDR1 and CDR2 are MDHEN and SYDVKM. V lost 4 bases and J lost 5, with 15 bases in between. DNA of the CDR3: TGTGCCAGCAGTTATAGTGGGCCGTTGAACGAGCAGTACTTC. Encoded protein: CASSYSGPLNEQYF.

The chain carries TRBV5-1 and TRBJ2-1, with a weak D call TRBD2 (6 bases). Trimming pared 4 bases from V and 8 bases from J, leaving 13 bases between. The CDR3 has 13 residues. CDR1 SGHRS and CDR2 YFSETQ come from the germline V gene. The CDR3 DNA reads TGCGCCAGCAGCATCATCGGGAGCGATGAGCAGTTCTTC. Translating it yields CASSIIGSDEQFF.

For the CDR3, the DNA is TGTGCCAGCAGCTCAAGCGGGAGCACAGATACGCAGTATTTT. It translates to CASSSSGSTDTQYF. The chain combines TRBV7-8 with TRBJ2-3; D perhaps matches TRBD2 (6 bases). Germline-derived CDR1 and CDR2 are SGHVS and FQNEAQ. This CDR3 contains 14 residues. Trimming left V 4 bases short and J 0 bases short, with 8 bases between. Full variable domain (rest looked up from reference TRBV7-8 and TRBJ2-3): GAGVSQSPRYKVAKRGQDVALRCDPISGHVSLFWYQQALGQGPEFLTYFQNEAQLDKSGLPSDRFFAERPEGSVSTLKIQRTQQEDSAVYLCASSSSGSTDTQYFGPGTRLTVL.

The V and J genes are TRBV5-4 and TRBJ2-7; 9 positions agree with TRBD2. Losses at the gene ends were 4 bases for V and 7 bases for J; bases not matched to a gene: 3. Germline V gives CDR1 SGHNT, CDR2 YYREEE (reference sequence). The length of the CDR3 is 12 residues. CDR3 loop: CASSLLAGEQYF. The CDR3 DNA follows: TGTGCCAGCAGCCTCCTAGCGGGGGAGCAGTACTTC.